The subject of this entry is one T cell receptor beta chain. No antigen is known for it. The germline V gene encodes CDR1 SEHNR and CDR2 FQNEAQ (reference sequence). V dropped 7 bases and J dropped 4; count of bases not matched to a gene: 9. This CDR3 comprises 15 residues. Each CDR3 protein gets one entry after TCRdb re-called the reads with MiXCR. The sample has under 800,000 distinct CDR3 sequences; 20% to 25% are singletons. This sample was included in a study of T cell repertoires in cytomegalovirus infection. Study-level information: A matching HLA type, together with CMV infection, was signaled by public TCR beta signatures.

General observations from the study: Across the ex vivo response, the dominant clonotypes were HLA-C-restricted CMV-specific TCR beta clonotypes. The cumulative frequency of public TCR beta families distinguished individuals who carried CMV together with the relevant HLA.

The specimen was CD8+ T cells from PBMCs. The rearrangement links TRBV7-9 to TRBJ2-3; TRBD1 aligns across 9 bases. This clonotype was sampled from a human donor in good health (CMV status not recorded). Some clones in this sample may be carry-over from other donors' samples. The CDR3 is CASNPQGASADTQYF. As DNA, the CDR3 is TGTGCCAGCAACCCACAGGGGGCGTCGGCAGATACGCAGTATTTT.